Listed below are T cell receptor beta chains from one sample, sequenced in a study of blood T cell repertoires in COVID-19. Sequencing was performed with immunoSEQ multiplex PCR; in TCRdb, only in-frame clones are kept and a portion is missing. The top ten hold less than 1.5% of the sample, which has approximately 200,000 clones, 90% seen once. The sample was PBMCs or T cells enriched from blood (not recorded which). The receptors shown here come from a man aged 25 to 45 who had recovered from COVID-19. Each CDR3 is given with its conserved first and last residue. D genes are given only for firm matches. Some rows have no size entry. The others give once, few or many, or a class for an expanded clone.

V gene	clone size	J gene	D gene	CDR3 DNA	CDR3 protein
TRBV19	.	TRBJ1-6	TRBD1	TGTGCCAGTACCACGACAGGGCGCGGTTCTTCACCCCTCCACTTT	CASTTTGRGSSPLHF
TRBV6-6	once	TRBJ2-1	TRBD1	TGTGCCAGCACCCCCCGGACAGGGGGGGATGAGCAGTTCTTC	CASTPRTGGDEQFF
TRBV24-1	.	TRBJ1-5	TRBD1	TGTGCCACCAGTGACGCGACAGGGGGCCCCAATCAGCCCCAGCATTTT	CATSDATGGPNQPQHF
TRBV5-1	.	TRBJ1-4	TRBD1	TGCGCCAGCAGACGGGACAGTAATAACCCCAGGGAAAAACTGTTTTTT	CASRRDSNNPREKLFF
TRBV5-4	.	TRBJ2-3	.	TGTGCCAGCAGCTCTTCCCCCTCGTCGGCAGATACGCAGTATTTT	CASSSSPSSADTQYF
TRBV6-2/TRBV6-3	once	TRBJ1-1	TRBD1	TGTGCCAGCAGCTCCGACAGGGATGGGAATGAAGCTTTCTTT	CASSSDRDGNEAFF
TRBV9	.	TRBJ2-7	TRBD2	TGTGCCAGCAGCGGCCATGCGGGGGGCGCGGGGGAGCAGTACTTC	CASSGHAGGAGEQYF
TRBV10-3	.	TRBJ1-2	TRBD1	TGTGCCATCAGTGAGGGGACAGGCTATCGTGGCTACACCTTC	CAISEGTGYRGYTF
TRBV7-2	.	TRBJ2-6	TRBD1	TGTGCCAGCAGGTTACCGGGACAGTTTTCCCTTTCTGGGGCCAACGTCCTGACTTTC	CASRLPGQFSLSGANVLTF
TRBV29-1	.	TRBJ1-1	.	TGCAGCGTTGGACAGCAAATGAACACTGAAGCTTTCTTT	CSVGQQMNTEAFF
TRBV6-5	.	TRBJ2-1	TRBD2	TGTGCCAGCAGACTAGCGACCTCCTACAATGAGCAGTTCTTC	CASRLATSYNEQFF
TRBV6-5	.	TRBJ2-2	TRBD2	TGTGCCAGCAGTTACGCGACTAGCGACACCGGGGAGCTGTTTTTT	CASSYATSDTGELFF
TRBV28	.	TRBJ2-5	.	TGTGCCAGCAGTTTATATTCCGGTGAAGAGACCCAGTACTTC	CASSLYSGEETQYF
TRBV7-6	.	TRBJ2-1	.	TGTGCCAGCAGCGAATACGGTAGCTCCAATGAGCAGTTCTTC	CASSEYGSSNEQFF
TRBV10-3	.	TRBJ1-2	TRBD1	TGTGCGATTTCAGGGGGCGCAGGCTACACCTTC	CAISGGAGYTF
TRBV19	.	TRBJ1-4	.	TGTGCCAGTAGTGGAAGAGGGACTAATGAAAAACTGTTTTTT	CASSGRGTNEKLFF
TRBV11-3	.	TRBJ2-1	.	TGTGCCAGCAGCTTAGGTGACAGGAACAATGAGCAGTTCTTC	CASSLGDRNNEQFF
TRBV11-2	.	TRBJ2-5	.	TGTGCCAGCAGCTTAGATGTCGCGGCCCAAGAGACCCAGTACTTC	CASSLDVAAQETQYF
TRBV20-1	.	TRBJ2-7	.	TGCAGTGCTAGGTATGACGAGCAGTACTTC	CSARYDEQYF
TRBV11-1	.	TRBJ2-1	TRBD2	TGTGCCAGCAGCGTAGCGGGGAGCTCCTACAATGAGCAGTTCTTC	CASSVAGSSYNEQFF
TRBV28	.	TRBJ1-1	.	TGTGCCAGCAGAATGGGACGGGGGGAAGCTTTCTTT	CASRMGRGEAFF
TRBV6-5	.	TRBJ1-3	TRBD1	TGTGCCAGCAGTTATACAGGGGCTGGAAACACCATATATTTT	CASSYTGAGNTIYF
TRBV4-2	.	TRBJ1-1	.	TGTGCCAGCAGGGGGGAAGGGGAACAGGGGAACACTGAAGCTTTCTTT	CASRGEGEQGNTEAFF
TRBV5-6	.	TRBJ1-2	.	TGTGCCAGCAGCTTGGGCGGGTCCGGACCTAACTATGGCTACACCTTC	CASSLGGSGPNYGYTF
TRBV12-3/TRBV12-4	.	TRBJ2-7	TRBD1	TGTGCCAGCAGGGGAAGACAGGGATACGAGCAGTACTTC	CASRGRQGYEQYF
TRBV6-5	.	TRBJ2-3	TRBD1	TGTGCCAGCAGTCCGGGACAGGGGGCAGCAGATACGCAGTATTTT	CASSPGQGAADTQYF
TRBV12-3/TRBV12-4	few	TRBJ2-7	.	TGTGCCAGCAGTCCCCTGCTAGATCACGAGCAGTACTTC	CASSPLLDHEQYF
TRBV4-1	.	TRBJ2-1	TRBD2	TGCGCCAGCAGCCAAGCCGTCCTTGGCGGGAGATGGTCGGATGAGCAGTTCTTC	CASSQAVLGGRWSDEQFF
TRBV5-1	.	TRBJ1-4	.	TGCGCCAGCAGCTTGGCCGGGTACTATAATGAAAAACTGTTTTTT	CASSLAGYYNEKLFF
TRBV5-1	.	TRBJ2-2	.	TGCGCCAGCAGCTCGGAGGTCACCGGGGAGCTGTTTTTT	CASSSEVTGELFF
TRBV5-4	.	TRBJ2-1	.	TGTGCCAGCAGCTTGGACTGGAGCTCCTACAATGAGCAGTTCTTC	CASSLDWSSYNEQFF
TRBV29-1	.	TRBJ2-7	TRBD2	TGCAGCGTTGAAGTCGCTAGCGGGAAGCTTGGTCCCTACGAGCAGTACTTC	CSVEVASGKLGPYEQYF
TRBV3-1/TRBV3-2	.	TRBJ2-5	.	TGTGCCGGCTCTTCAGGGTCCCAAGAGACCCAGTACTTC	CAGSSGSQETQYF
TRBV10-3	.	TRBJ1-2	TRBD1	TGTGCCATCAGTCGCGACAGGGGGCCCTTTAATGGCTACACCTTC	CAISRDRGPFNGYTF
TRBV9	.	TRBJ2-1	TRBD2	TGTGCCAGCAGCCCACGCGGACTAGCGGGAGATGAGCAGTTCTTC	CASSPRGLAGDEQFF
TRBV5-4	.	TRBJ2-3	.	TGTGCCAGCAGTCCGGAGGGACCCGGCACAGATACGCAGTATTTT	CASSPEGPGTDTQYF
TRBV4-3	.	TRBJ2-7	TRBD2	TGCGCCAGCAGCCAAGTCATTCTAGCGGGAGTGAAGTCAATCCACGAGCAGTACTTC	CASSQVILAGVKSIHEQYF
TRBV18	.	TRBJ1-3	.	TGTGCCAGCTCACCACCGGGGCAGGCTGGAAACACCATATATTTT	CASSPPGQAGNTIYF
TRBV28	once	TRBJ2-7	.	TGTGCCAGCAGAGAGGCCATGTACGAGCAGTACTTC	CASREAMYEQYF
TRBV11-2	.	TRBJ2-3	.	TGTGCCAGCAGCCCCCGCCGGGGGGATACGCAGTATTTT	CASSPRRGDTQYF
TRBV9	.	TRBJ2-3	.	TGTGCCAGCAGCGTAGACAGACAGGGCACAGATACGCAGTATTTT	CASSVDRQGTDTQYF
TRBV6-5	.	TRBJ1-1	TRBD1	TGTGCCAGCAACCCGCCGGGACAGGGGAACACTGAAGCTTTCTTT	CASNPPGQGNTEAFF
TRBV5-1	.	TRBJ2-1	.	TGCGCCAGCAGCTTGATGGCTAGCTATCGGTCCTACAATGAGCAGTTCTTC	CASSLMASYRSYNEQFF
TRBV27	.	TRBJ1-4	TRBD1	TGTGCCAGCAGTTTATCTTTTCGTGGGCGGGACAGGGGTTCTGTAGACGAAAAACTGTTTTTT	CASSLSFRGRDRGSVDEKLFF
TRBV7-9	.	TRBJ2-5	TRBD1	TGTGCCAGCAGTTACGACAGGGATCAAGAGACCCAGTACTTC	CASSYDRDQETQYF
TRBV7-2	.	TRBJ1-2	.	TGTGCCAGCAGCCCTACCCGACAGGCTGTAAGTGGCTACACCTTC	CASSPTRQAVSGYTF